The clone carrying this TCR beta chain was detected only a few times. Its specificity is not known. These data are taken from a study of Tregs in tolerant kidney transplant recipients. Repertoires were generated with immunoSEQ multiplex PCR, while TCRdb's copy carries only in-frame clones and drops some. The table lists some 15,000 clones, about 61% of them singletons. Germline V gene sequence: CDR1 PRHDT, CDR2 FYEKMQ (reference sequence). The V segment lost 5 bases and the J segment 8 bases; nucleotides outside the gene matches: 5. The CDR3 is 13 residues long. Whole-study findings and limits: Validation in larger populations is needed because few patients were studied.

This clonotype originated in a human donor in good health. Sequenced input: Tregs from blood cultured with allogeneic cells. This chain uses TRBV13 with TRBJ2-1, with 8 bases identical to TRBD1. Written as DNA, the CDR3 is TGTGCCAGCAGCATGCCAGGGGGCGATGAGCAGTTCTTC. Protein sequence: CASSMPGGDEQFF.